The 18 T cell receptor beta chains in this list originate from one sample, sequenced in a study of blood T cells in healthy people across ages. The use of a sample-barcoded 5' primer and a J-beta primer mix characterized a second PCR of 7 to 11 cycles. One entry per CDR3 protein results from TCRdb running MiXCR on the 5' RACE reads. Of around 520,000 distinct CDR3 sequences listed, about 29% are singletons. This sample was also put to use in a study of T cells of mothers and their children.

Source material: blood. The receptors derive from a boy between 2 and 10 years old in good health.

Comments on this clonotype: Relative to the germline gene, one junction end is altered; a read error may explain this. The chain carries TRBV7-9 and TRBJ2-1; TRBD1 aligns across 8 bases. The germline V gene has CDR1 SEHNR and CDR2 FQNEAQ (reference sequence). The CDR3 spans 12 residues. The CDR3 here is CASSPTGGTPAF. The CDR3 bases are TGTGCCAGCAGCCCAACAGGGGGGACTCCGGCTTTC.

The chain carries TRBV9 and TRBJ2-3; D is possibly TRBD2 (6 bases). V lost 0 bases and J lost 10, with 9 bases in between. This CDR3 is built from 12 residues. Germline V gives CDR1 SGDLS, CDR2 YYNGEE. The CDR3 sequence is CASSVDSGAQYF. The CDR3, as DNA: TGTGCCAGCAGCGTAGATTCGGGAGCGCAGTATTTT.

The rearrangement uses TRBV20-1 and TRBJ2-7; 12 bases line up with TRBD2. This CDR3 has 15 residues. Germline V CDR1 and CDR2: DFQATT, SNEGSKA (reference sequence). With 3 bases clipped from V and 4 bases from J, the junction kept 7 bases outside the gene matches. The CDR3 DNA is TGCAGTGCTAGCCCCCCGGGACTAGCGGGTTACGAGCAGTACTTC. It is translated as CSASPPGLAGYEQYF.

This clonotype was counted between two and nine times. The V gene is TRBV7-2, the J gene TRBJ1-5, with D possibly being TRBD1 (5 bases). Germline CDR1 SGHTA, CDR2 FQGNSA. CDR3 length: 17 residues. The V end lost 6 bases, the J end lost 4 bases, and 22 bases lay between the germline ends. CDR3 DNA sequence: TGTGCCAGCAGTTTACGACCAGGAGGGGCGTGGAATCAGCCCCAGCATTTT. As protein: CASSLRPGGAWNQPQHF. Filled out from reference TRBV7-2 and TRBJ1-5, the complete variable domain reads GAGVSQSPSNKVTEKGKDVELRCDPISGHTALYWYRQSLGQGLEFLIYFQGNSAPDKSGLPSDRFSAERTGGSVSTLTIQRTQQEDSAVYLCASSLRPGGAWNQPQHFGDGTRLSIL.

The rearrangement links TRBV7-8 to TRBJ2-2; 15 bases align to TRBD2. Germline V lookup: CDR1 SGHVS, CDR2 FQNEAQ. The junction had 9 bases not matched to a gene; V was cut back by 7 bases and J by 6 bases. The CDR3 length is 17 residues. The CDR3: CASNPIRTSGGAGELFF. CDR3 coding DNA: TGTGCCAGCAACCCGATAAGGACTAGCGGGGGGGCCGGGGAGCTGTTTTTT.

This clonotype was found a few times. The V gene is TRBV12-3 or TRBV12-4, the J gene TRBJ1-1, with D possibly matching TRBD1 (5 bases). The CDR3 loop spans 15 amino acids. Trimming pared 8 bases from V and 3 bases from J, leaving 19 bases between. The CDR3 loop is CASGLNRIKDTEAFF. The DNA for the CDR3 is TGTGCCAGCGGACTCAACAGGATTAAGGACACTGAAGCTTTCTTT.

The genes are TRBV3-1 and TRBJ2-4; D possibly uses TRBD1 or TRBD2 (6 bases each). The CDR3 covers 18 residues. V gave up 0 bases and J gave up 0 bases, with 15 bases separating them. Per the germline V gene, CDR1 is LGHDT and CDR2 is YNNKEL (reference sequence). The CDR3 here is CASSQDVGGGIAKNIQYF. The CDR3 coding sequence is TGTGCCAGCAGCCAAGATGTAGGAGGGGGTATAGCCAAAAACATTCAGTACTTC. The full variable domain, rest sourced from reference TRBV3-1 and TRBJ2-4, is DTAVSQTPKYLVTQMGNDKSIKCEQNLGHDTMYWYKQDSKKFLKIMFSYNNKELIINETVPNRFSPKSPDKAHLNLHINSLELGDSAVYFCASSQDVGGGIAKNIQYFGAGTRLSVL.

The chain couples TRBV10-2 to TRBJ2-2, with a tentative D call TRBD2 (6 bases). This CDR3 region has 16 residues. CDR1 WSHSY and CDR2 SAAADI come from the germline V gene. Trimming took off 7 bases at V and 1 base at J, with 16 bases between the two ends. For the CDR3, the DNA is TGCGCCAGCACCACACAAGGGACTTTGAACACCGGGGAGCTGTTTTTT. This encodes CASTTQGTLNTGELFF.

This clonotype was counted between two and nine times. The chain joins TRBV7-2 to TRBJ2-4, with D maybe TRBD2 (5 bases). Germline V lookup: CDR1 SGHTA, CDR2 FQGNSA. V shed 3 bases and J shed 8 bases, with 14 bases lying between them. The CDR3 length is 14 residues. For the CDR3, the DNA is TGTGCCAGCAGCTTGGACTTCGGGATGGACATTCAGTACTTC. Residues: CASSLDFGMDIQYF.

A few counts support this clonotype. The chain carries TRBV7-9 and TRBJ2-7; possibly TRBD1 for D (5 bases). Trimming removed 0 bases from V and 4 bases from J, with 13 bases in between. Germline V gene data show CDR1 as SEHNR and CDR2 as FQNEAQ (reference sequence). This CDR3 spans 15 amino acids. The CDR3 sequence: CASSLAPGNGYEQYF. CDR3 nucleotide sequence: TGTGCCAGCAGCTTAGCGCCAGGGAACGGATACGAGCAGTACTTC.

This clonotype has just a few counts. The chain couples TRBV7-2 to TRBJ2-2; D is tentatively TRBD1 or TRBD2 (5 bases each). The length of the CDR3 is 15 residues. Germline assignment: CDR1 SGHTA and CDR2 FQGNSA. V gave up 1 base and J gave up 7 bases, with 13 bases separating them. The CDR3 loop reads CASSLESGRGGELFF. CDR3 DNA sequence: TGTGCCAGCAGCTTAGAGTCGGGGCGTGGCGGGGAGCTGTTTTTT.

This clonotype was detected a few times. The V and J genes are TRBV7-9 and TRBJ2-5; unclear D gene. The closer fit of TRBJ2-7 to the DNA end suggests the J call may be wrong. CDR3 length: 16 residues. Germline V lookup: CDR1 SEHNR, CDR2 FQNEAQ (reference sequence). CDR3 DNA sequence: TGTGCCAGCAGCTTCCCTCCCGTACTGGCGGACTACGAGCAGTACTTC. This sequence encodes CASSFPPVLADYEQYF.

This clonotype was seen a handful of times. CDR3 residues: CASSPQAGRETQYF. CDR3 coding DNA: TGTGCCAGCAGCCCGCAGGCGGGACGCGAGACCCAGTACTTC. This chain connects TRBV12-3 or TRBV12-4 to TRBJ2-5; D is possibly TRBD2 (6 bases). Deletions cut 6 bases from V and 5 bases from J, with 16 bases between. The CDR3 sequence is 14 residues long.

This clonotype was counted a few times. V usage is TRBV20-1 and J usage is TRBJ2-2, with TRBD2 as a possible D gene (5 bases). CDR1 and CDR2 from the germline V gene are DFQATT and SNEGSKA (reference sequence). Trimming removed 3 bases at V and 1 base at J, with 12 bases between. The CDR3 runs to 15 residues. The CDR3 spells CSASISVLNTGELFF. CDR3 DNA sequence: TGCAGTGCTAGTATTAGCGTACTGAACACCGGGGAGCTGTTTTTT.

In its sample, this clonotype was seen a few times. DNA of the CDR3: TGTGCCAGCAGTTCACTAGGGTATGAGCAGTTCTTC. Amino acids: CASSSLGYEQFF. The V call is TRBV12-3 or TRBV12-4, the J call TRBJ2-1, with D perhaps TRBD2 (5 bases). The germline V and J ends were trimmed by 4 bases and 8 bases, with 9 bases remaining between them. The CDR3 is 12 residues long.

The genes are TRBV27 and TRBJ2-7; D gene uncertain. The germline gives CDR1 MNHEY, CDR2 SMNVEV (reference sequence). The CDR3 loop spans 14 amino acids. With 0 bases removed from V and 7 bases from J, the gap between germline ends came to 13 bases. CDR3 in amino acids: CASSLSFPPAEQYF. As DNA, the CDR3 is TGTGCCAGCAGTTTATCGTTTCCCCCGGCGGAGCAGTACTTC.

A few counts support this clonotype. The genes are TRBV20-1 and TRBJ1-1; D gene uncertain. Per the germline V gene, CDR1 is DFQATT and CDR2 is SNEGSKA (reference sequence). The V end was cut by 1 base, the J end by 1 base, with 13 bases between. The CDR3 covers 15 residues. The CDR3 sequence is CSARVSGVGNTEAFF. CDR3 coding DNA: TGCAGTGCTAGAGTTAGTGGGGTAGGGAACACTGAAGCTTTCTTT.

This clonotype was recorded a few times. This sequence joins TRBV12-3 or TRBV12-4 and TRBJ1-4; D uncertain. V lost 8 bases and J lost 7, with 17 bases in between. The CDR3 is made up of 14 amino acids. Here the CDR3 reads CASAPGGSSEKLFF. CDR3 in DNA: TGTGCCAGCGCTCCGGGCGGCTCTAGTGAAAAACTGTTTTTT.